Listed here is a single T cell receptor (beta chain). Its antigen is not known. This sample is drawn from a study of T cell repertoires and leukemia-associated antigens. About the research overall: Samples yielded about 3.3 to 5.0 million effective reads each, 16 million or so overall. Notes on the study in general: Vbeta, Jbeta, VDJ rearrangement and unique CDR3 counts did not differ significantly across four groups.

Germline V gives CDR1 SGHTA, CDR2 FQGNSA. V trimming: 8 bases; J trimming: 6 bases; junction bases outside the gene matches: 7. There are 13 residues in the CDR3. TCRdb re-derived calls from the 5' RACE reads in MiXCR, one entry per CDR3 protein. This sample has roughly 12,000 distinct CDR3 sequences, with 35% to 45% found just once. This sequence joins TRBV7-2 and TRBJ2-7; 10 bases are shared with TRBD1. Sequencing was carried out using CD3+ T cells sorted from blood and cultured. This clonotype was obtained from a female donor in good health. The CDR3 DNA is TGTGCCAGCTTGGGGGACAGGGGAGTCGAGCAGTACTTC. This encodes CASLGDRGVEQYF.